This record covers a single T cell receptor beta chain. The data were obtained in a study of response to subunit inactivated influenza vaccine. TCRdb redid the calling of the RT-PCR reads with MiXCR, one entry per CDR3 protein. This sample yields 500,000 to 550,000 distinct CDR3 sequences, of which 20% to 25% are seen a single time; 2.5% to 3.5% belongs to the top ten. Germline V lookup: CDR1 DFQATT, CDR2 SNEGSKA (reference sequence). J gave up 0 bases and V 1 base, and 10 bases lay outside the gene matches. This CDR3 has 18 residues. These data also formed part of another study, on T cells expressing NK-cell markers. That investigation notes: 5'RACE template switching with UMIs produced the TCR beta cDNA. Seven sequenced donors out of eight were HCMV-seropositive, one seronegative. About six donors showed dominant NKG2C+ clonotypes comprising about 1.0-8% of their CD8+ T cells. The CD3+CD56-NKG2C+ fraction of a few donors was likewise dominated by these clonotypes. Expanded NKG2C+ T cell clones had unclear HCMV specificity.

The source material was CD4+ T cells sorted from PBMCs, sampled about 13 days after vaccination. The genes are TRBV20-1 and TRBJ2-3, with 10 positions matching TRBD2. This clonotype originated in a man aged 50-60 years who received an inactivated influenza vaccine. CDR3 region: CSARGGLAGAPSTDTQYF. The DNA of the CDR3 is TGCAGTGCTAGAGGGGGTCTAGCGGGGGCCCCTAGCACAGATACGCAGTATTTT.